This T cell receptor (beta chain) was found in a study of metastatic and nonmetastatic thyroid tumors. TCRdb re-analyzed the PCR reads using MiXCR. Among 15,000 to 20,000 clones listed, 25% to 30% were seen once. V dropped 5 bases and J dropped 5 bases, with 17 bases sitting between them. Looked up from germline, CDR1 is LNHNV and CDR2 is YYDKDF (reference sequence). The length of the CDR3 is 15 residues. No patient had received any treatment before thyroid surgery. The chain is built from TRBV15 and TRBJ2-3, with D possibly being TRBD2 (6 bases). This TCR derives from a female donor with papillary thyroid cancer or a benign thyroid nodule (not recorded which). Some clones in this sample may be carry-over from other donors' samples. The source material was tumor tissue. CDR3 residues: CATSPEVGGGDTQYF. CDR3 DNA sequence: TGTGCCACCAGCCCTGAGGTGGGGGGAGGAGATACGCAGTATTTT.